This T cell receptor (beta chain) was profiled in a study of blood T cell repertoires in COVID-19. About the research overall: Donors in the United States, Italy and Spain gave samples during acute or convalescent COVID-19.

In the authors' methods: Amplification of reference gene primers provided the estimated nucleated cell counts. The assay was immunoSEQ multiplex PCR, and TCRdb's table has in-frame clones only and misses some. V and J calls and clone size are as listed in that table; D and trimming were resolved from the DNA. The repertoire holds 68,000 or so clones, 70% to 80% seen once, with around 23% in the top ten. Looked up from germline, CDR1 is SGHTA and CDR2 is FQGNSA. Trimming took 5 bases from V and 3 from J; bases not matched to a gene: 8. The CDR3 has 15 residues. This receptor was taken from a human donor in a cohort sampled during active COVID-19. Specimen: peripheral blood. The V call is TRBV7-2, the J call TRBJ2-3; 7 bases line up with TRBD2. The DNA for the CDR3 is TGTGCCAGCAGCCCCCCCCTCGGGGGGACAGATACGCAGTATTTT. Translating it yields CASSPPLGGTDTQYF.